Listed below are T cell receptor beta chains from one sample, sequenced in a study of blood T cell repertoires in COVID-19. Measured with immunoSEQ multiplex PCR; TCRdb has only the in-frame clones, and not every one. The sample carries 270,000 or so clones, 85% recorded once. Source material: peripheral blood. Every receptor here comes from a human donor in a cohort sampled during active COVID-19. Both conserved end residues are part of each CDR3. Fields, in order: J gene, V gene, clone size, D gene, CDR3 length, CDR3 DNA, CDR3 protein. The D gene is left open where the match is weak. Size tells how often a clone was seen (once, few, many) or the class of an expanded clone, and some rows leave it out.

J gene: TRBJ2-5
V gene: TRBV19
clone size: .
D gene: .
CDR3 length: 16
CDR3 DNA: TGTGCCAGTAGTCCTAGAGGACTCGGAGGGAGGGAGACCCAGTACTTC
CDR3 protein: CASSPRGLGGRETQYF

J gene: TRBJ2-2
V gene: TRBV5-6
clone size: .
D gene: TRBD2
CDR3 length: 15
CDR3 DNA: TGTGCCAGCAGCTCTCGGCCTAGCGGGAGCGGGGAGCTGTTTTTT
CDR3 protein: CASSSRPSGSGELFF

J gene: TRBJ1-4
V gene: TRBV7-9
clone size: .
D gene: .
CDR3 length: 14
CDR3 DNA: TGTGCCAGCAGCTTAGGAGCAACTAATGAAAAACTGTTTTTT
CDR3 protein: CASSLGATNEKLFF

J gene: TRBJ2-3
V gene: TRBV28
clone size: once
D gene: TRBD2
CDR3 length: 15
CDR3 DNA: TGTGCCAGCAGAGAACCGGGACTAGCGCCAGATACGCAGTATTTT
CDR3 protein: CASREPGLAPDTQYF

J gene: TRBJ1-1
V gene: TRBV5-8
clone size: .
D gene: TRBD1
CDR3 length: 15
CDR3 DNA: TGTGCCAGCAGCTTGCGTGGGACAGGGAACACTGAAGCTTTCTTT
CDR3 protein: CASSLRGTGNTEAFF

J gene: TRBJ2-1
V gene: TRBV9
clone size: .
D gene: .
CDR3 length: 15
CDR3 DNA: TGTGCCAGCAGCCCGACAGGCGGAAACTACAATGAGCAGTTCTTC
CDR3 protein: CASSPTGGNYNEQFF

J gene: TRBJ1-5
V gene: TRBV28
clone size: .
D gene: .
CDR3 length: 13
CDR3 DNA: TGTGCCAGCAGTCAGGGGACCTATCAGCCCCAGCATTTT
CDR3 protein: CASSQGTYQPQHF

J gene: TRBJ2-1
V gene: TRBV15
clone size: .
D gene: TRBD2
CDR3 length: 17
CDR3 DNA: TGTGCCACCAGCAGAGATACGAGGACTAGCGGGAGGGGTGAGCAGTTCTTC
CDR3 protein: CATSRDTRTSGRGEQFF

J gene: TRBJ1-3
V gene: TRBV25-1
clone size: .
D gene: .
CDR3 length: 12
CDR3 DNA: TGTGCCAGCAGTGTCCAAGGAAACACCATATATTTT
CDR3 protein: CASSVQGNTIYF

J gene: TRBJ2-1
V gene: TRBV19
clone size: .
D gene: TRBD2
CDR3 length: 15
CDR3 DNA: TGTGCCAGTAGTATGGCTAGCGGGGTTTTTAATGAGCAGTTCTTC
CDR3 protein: CASSMASGVFNEQFF

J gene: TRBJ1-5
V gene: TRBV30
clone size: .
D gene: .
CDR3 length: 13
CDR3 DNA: TGTGCCTGGAGTGTGCGCCGTCTCCAGCCCCAGCATTTT
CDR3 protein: CAWSVRRLQPQHF

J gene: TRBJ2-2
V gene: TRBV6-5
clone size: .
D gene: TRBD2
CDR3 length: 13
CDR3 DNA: TGTGCCAGCATGAGCGGGAGGGCCGGGGAGCTGTTTTTT
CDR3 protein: CASMSGRAGELFF

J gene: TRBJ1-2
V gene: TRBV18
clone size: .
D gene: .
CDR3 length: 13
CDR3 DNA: TGTGCCAGCTCACCACCGGGGCCCTATGGCTACACCTTC
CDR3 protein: CASSPPGPYGYTF

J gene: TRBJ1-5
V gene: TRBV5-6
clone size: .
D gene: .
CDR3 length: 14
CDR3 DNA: TGTGCCAGCAACATTGGCCCCCTTAATCAGCCCCAGCATTTT
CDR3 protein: CASNIGPLNQPQHF

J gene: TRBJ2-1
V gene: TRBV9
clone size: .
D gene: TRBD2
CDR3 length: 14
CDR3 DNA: TGTGCCAGCAGCGTAGAGAGCGGGAGTCTTGAGCAGTTCTTC
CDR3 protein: CASSVESGSLEQFF

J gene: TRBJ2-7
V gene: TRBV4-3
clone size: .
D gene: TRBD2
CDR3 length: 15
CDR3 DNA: TGCGCCAGCAGCCAAGAGGAGCGGGGGCTGTACGAGCAGTACTTC
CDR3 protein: CASSQEERGLYEQYF

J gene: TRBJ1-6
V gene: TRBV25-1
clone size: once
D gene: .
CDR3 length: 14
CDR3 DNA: TGTGCCAGCAGTGAATATTACAGGGATTCACCCCTCCACTTT
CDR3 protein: CASSEYYRDSPLHF

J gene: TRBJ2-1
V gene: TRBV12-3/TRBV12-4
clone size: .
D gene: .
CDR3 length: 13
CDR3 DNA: TGTGCCAGCAGGAAAGCGGCATACAATGAGCAGTTCTTC
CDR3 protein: CASRKAAYNEQFF

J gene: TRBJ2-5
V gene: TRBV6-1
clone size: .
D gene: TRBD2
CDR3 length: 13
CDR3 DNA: TGTGCCAGCAGTGAAATCGGGGGGGAGGCCCAGTACTTC
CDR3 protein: CASSEIGGEAQYF

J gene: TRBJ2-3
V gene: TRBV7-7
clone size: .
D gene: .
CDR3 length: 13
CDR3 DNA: TGTGCCAGCAGCTTGGGCTTCACAGATACGCAGTATTTT
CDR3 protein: CASSLGFTDTQYF